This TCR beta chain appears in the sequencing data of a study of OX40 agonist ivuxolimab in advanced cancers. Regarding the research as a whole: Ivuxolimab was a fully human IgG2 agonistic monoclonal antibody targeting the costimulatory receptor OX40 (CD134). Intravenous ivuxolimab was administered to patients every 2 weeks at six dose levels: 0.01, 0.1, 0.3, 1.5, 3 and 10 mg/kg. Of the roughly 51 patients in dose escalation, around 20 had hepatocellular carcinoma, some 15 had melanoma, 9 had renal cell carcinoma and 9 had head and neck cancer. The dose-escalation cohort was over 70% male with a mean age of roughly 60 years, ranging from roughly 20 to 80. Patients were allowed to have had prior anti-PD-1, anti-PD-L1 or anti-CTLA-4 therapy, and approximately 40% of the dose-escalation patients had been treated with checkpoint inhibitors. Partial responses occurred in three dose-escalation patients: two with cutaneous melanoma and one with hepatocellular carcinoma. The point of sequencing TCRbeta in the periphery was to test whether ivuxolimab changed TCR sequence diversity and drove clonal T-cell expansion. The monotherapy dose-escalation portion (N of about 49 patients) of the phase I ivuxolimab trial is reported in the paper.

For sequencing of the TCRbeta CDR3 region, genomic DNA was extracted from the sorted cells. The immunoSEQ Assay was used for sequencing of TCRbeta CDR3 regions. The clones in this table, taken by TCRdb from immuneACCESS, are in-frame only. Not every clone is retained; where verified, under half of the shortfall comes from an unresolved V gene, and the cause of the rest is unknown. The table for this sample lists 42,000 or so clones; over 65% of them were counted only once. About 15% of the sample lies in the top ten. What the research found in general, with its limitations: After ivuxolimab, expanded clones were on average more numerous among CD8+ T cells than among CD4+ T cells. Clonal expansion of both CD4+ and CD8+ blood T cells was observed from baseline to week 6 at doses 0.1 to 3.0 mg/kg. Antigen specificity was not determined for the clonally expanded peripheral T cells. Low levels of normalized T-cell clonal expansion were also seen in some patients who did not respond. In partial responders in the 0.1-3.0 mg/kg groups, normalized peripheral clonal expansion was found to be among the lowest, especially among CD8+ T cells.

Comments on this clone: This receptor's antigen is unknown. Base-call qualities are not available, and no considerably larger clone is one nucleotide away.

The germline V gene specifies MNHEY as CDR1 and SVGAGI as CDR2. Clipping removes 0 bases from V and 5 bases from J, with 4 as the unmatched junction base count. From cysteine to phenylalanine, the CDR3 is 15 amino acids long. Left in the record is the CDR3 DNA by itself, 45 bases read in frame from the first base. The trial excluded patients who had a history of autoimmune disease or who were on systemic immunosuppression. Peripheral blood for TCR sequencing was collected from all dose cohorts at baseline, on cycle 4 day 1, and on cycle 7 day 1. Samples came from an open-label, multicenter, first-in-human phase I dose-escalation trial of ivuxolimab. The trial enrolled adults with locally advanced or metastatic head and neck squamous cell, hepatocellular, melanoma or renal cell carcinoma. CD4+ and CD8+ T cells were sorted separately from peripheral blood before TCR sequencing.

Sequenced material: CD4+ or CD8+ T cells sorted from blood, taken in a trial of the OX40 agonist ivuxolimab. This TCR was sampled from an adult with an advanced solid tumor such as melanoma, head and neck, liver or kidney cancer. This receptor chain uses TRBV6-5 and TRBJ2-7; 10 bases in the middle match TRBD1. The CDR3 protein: CASSYSGTGANEQYF. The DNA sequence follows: TGTGCCAGCAGTTACTCCGGGACAGGGGCCAACGAGCAGTACTTC.